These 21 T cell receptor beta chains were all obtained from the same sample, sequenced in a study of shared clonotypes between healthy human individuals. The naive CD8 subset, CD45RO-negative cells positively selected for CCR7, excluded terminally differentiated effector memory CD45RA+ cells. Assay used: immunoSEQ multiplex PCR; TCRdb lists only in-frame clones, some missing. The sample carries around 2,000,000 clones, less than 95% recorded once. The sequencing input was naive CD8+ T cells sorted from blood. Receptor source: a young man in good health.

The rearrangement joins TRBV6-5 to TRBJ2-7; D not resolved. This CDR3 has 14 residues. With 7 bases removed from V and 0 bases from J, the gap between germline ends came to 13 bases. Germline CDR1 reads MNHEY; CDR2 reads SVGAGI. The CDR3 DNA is TGTGCCAGCACCGAGGACGCCTTCTCCTACGAGCAGTACTTC. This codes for CASTEDAFSYEQYF.

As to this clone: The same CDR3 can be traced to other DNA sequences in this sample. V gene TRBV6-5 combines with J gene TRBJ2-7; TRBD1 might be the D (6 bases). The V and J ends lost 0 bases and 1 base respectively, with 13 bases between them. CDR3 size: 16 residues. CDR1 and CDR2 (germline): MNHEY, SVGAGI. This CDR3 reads CASSYSTGQKSYEQYF. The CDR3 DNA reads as TGTGCCAGCAGTTACTCGACCGGACAGAAGTCCTACGAGCAGTACTTC.

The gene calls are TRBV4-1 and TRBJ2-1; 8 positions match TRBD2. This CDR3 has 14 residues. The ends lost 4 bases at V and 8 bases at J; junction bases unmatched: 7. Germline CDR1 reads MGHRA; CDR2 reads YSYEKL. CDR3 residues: CASSLPSGYDEQFF. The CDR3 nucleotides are TGCGCCAGCAGCCTCCCTAGCGGGTACGATGAGCAGTTCTTC.

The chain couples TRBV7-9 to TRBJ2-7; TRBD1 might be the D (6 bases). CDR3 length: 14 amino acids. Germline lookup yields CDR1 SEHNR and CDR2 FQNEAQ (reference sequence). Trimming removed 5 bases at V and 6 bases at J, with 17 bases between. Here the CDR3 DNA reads TGTGCCAGCAGCACGGGACAATCGATCGGCGAGCAGTACTTC. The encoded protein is CASSTGQSIGEQYF.

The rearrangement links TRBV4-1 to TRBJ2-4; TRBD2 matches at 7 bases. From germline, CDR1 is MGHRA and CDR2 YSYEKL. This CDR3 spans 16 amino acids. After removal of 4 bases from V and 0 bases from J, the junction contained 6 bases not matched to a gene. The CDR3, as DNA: TGCGCCAGCAGCCTGGGGGGGTTACAAGCCAAAAACATTCAGTACTTC. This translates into CASSLGGLQAKNIQYF.

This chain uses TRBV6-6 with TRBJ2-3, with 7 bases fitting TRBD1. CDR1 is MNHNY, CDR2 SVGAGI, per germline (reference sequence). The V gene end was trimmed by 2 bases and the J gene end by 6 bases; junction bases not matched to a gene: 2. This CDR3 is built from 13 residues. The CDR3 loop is CASSYGTEDTQYF. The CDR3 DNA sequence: TGTGCCAGCAGTTACGGGACAGAGGATACGCAGTATTTT.

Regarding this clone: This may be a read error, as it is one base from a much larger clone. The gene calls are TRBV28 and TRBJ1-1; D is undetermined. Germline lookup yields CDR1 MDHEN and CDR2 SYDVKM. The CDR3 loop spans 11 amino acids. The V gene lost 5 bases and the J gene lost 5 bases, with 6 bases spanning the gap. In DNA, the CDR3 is TGTGCCAGCAGTGTCGGAACTGAAGCTTTCTTT. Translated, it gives CASSVGTEAFF. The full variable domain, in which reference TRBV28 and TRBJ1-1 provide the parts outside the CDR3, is DVKVTQSSRYLVKRTGEKVFLECVQDMDHENMFWYRQDPGLGLRLIYFSYDVKMKEKGDIPEGYSVSREKKERFSLILESASTNQTSMYLCASSVGTEAFFGQGTRLTVV.

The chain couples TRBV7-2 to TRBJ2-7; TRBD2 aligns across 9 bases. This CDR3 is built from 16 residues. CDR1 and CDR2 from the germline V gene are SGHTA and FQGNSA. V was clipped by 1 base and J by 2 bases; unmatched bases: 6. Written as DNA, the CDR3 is TGTGCCAGCAGCTTAGATGTGGCTAGCGGGACCTACGAGCAGTACTTC. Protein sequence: CASSLDVASGTYEQYF. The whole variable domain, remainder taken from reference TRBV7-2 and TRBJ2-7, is GAGVSQSPSNKVTEKGKDVELRCDPISGHTALYWYRQSLGQGLEFLIYFQGNSAPDKSGLPSDRFSAERTGGSVSTLTIQRTQQEDSAVYLCASSLDVASGTYEQYFGPGTRLTVT.

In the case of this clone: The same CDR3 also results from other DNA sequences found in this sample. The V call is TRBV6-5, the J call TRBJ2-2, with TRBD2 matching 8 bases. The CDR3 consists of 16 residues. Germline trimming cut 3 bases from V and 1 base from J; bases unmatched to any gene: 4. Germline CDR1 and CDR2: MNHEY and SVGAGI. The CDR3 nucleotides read TGTGCCAGCAGTTATGGGCTAGCGGGGAACACCGGGGAGCTGTTTTTT. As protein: CASSYGLAGNTGELFF.

CDR3 in DNA: TGTGCCAGCACCGAAGGCGCGTCGAAAAATGAGCAGTTCTTC. Protein: CASTEGASKNEQFF. V gene TRBV2 combines with J gene TRBJ2-1; D gene unclear. CDR1 and CDR2 from the germline V gene are SNHLY and FYNNEI. The CDR3 has 14 amino acids. Trimming shortened V by 7 bases and J by 7 bases, and 17 bases separated the two germline ends.

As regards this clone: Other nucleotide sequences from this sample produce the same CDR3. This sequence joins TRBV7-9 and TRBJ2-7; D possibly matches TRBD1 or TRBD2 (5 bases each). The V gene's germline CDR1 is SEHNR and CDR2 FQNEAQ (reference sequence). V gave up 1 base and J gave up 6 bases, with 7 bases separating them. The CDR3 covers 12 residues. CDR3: CASSLGGVEQYF. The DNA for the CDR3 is TGTGCCAGCAGCTTAGGAGGGGTCGAGCAGTACTTC.

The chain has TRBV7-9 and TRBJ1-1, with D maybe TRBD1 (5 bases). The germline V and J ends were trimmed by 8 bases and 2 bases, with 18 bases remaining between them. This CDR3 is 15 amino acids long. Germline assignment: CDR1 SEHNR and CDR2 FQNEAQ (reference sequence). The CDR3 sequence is CASHRQGLGNTEAFF. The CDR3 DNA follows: TGTGCCAGCCATCGTCAGGGCCTTGGTAACACTGAAGCTTTCTTT.

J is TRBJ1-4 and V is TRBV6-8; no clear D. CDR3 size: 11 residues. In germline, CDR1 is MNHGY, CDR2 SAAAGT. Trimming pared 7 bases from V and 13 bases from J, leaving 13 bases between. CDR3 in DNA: TGTGCCAGCAAAGGCGAGGGAGGACTGTTTTTT. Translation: CASKGEGGLFF.

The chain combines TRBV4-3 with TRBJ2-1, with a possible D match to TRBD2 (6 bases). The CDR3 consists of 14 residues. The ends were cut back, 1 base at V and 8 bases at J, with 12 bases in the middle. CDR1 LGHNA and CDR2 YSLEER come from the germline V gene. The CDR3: CASSQGASVYEQFF. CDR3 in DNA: TGCGCCAGCAGCCAAGGGGCTAGCGTTTATGAGCAGTTCTTC.

The CDR3 reads CASSLGLKTTVYEQYF. CDR3 DNA sequence: TGTGCCAGCAGTTTAGGACTGAAAACTACCGTATACGAGCAGTACTTC. This chain uses TRBV27 with TRBJ2-7; tentative D call: TRBD2 (5 bases). The CDR3 totals 16 residues. The V end lost 2 bases, the J end lost 4 bases, and 18 bases lay between the germline ends. Germline values: CDR1 MNHEY, CDR2 SMNVEV (reference sequence).

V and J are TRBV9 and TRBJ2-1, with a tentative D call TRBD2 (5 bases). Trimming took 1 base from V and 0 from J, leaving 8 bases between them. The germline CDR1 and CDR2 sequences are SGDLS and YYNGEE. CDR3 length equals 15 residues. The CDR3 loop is CASSVSGYSYNEQFF. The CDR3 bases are TGTGCCAGCAGCGTAAGCGGATACTCCTACAATGAGCAGTTCTTC.

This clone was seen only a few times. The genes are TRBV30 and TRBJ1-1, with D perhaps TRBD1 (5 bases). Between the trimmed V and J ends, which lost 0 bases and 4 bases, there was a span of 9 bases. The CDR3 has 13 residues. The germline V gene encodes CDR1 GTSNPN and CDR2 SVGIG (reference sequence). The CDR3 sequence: CAWSVLGATEAFF. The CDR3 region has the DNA TGTGCCTGGAGTGTACTTGGGGCCACTGAAGCTTTCTTT.

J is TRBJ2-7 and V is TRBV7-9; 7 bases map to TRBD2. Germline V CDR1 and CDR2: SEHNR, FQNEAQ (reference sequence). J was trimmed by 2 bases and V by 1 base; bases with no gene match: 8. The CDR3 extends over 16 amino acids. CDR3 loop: CASSLGERDPAYEQYF. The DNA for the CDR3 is TGTGCCAGCAGCTTAGGAGAGCGGGATCCTGCCTACGAGCAGTACTTC.

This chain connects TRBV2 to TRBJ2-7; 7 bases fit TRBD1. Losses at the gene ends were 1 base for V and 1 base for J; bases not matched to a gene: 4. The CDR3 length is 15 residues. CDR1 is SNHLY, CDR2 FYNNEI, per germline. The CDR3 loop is CASSEGQGNSYEQYF. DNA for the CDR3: TGTGCCAGCAGTGAAGGACAGGGAAATTCCTACGAGCAGTACTTC.

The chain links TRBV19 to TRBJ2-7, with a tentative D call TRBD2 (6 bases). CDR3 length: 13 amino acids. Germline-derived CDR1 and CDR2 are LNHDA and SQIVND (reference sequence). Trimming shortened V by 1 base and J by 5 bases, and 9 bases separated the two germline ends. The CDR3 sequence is CASSIARGNEQYF. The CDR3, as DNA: TGTGCCAGTAGTATAGCGCGGGGAAACGAGCAGTACTTC.

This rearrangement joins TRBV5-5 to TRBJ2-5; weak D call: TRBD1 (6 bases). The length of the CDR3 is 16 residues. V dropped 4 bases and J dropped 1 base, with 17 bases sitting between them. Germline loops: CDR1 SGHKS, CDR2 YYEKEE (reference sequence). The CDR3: CASSPTGSGLQETQYF. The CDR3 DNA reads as TGTGCCAGCAGCCCGACAGGTTCCGGGCTCCAAGAGACCCAGTACTTC. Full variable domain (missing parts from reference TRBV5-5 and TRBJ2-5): DAGVTQSPTHLIKTRGQQVTLRCSPISGHKSVSWYQQVLGQGPQFIFQYYEKEERGRGNFPDRFSARQFPNYSSELNVNALLLGDSALYLCASSPTGSGLQETQYFGPGTRLLVL.